This T cell receptor (beta chain) was captured by sequencing in a study of T cell repertoires in cytomegalovirus infection. Points from the study as a whole: Frequencies of public TCR beta families were cumulated, and this identified carriers of CMV plus the relevant HLA.

A word on this clonotype: The antigen is unknown.

TCRdb independently ran MiXCR on the reads; one entry per CDR3 protein. The sample has approximately 390,000 distinct CDR3 sequences; roughly a third are singletons. CDR3 size: 15 residues. V dropped 0 bases and J dropped 6; count of bases not matched to a gene: 6. Germline V gene data show CDR1 as SGHRS and CDR2 as YFSETQ. The chain combines TRBV5-1 with TRBJ2-1; 7 nucleotides align to TRBD2. The origin of this receptor is a human donor in good health (CMV status not recorded). Some clones in this sample may be carry-over from other donors' samples. Sequences were derived from cultured PBMCs, sampled from culture after CMV antigen stimulation. DNA for the CDR3: TGCGCCAGCAGCTTGGGTGTAGGACTAGTCAATGAGCAGTTCTTC. This sequence encodes CASSLGVGLVNEQFF.